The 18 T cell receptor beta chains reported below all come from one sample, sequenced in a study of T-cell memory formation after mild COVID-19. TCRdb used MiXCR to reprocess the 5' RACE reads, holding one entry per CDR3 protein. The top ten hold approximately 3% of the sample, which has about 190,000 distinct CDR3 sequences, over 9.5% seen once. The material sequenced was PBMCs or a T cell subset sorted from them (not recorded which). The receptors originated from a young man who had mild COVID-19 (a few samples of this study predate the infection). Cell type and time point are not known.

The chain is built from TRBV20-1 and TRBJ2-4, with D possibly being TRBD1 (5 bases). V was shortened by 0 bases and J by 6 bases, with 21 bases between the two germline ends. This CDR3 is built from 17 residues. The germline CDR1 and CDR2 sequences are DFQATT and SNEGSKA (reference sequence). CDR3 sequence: CSARDIDRRTWGNIQYF. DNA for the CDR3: TGCAGTGCTAGAGATATCGACAGACGGACCTGGGGAAACATTCAGTACTTC.

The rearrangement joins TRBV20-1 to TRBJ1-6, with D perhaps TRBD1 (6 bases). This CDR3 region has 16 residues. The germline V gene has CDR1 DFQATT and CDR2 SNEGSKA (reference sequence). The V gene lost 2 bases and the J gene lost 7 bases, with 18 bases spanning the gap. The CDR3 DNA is TGCAGTGCTAGATGGGCAGGGGACCGAGGAAATTCACCCCTCCACTTT. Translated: CSARWAGDRGNSPLHF.

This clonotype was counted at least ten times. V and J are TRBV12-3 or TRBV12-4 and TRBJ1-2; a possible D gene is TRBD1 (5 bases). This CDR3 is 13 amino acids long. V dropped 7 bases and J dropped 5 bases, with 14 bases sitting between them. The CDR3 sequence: CASNRDRGYGYTF. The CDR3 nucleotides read TGTGCCAGCAACCGGGACCGAGGATATGGCTACACCTTC.

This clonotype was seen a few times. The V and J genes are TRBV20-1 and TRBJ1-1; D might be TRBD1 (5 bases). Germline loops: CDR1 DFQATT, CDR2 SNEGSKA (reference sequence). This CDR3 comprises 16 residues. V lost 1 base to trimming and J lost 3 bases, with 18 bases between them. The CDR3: CSARGFSRGGDTEAFF. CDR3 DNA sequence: TGCAGTGCTAGAGGGTTCTCTCGTGGAGGGGACACTGAAGCTTTCTTT.

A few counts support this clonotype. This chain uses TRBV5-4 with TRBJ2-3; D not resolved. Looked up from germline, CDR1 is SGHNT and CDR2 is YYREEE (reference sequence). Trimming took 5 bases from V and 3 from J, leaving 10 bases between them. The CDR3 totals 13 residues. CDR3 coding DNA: TGTGCCAGCAGACCGGACCCAACAGATACGCAGTATTTT. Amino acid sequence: CASRPDPTDTQYF.

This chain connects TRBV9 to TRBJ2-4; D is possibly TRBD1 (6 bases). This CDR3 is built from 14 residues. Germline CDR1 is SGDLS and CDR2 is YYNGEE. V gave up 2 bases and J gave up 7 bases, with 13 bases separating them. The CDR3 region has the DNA TGTGCCAGCAGCGTTAACAGGGATGGTAACATTCAGTACTTC. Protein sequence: CASSVNRDGNIQYF.

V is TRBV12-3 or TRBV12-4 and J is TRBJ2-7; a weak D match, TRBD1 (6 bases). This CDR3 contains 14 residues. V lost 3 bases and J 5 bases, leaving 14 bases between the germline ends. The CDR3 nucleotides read TGTGCCAGCAGTTTCGGACAGACGAACAACGAGCAGTACTTC. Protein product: CASSFGQTNNEQYF.

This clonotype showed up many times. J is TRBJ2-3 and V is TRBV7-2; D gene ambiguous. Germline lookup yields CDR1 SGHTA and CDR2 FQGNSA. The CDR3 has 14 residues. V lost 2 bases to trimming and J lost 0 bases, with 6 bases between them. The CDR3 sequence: CASSLFGSTDTQYF. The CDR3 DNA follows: TGTGCCAGCAGCTTATTTGGAAGCACAGATACGCAGTATTTT.

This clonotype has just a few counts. CDR3 DNA: TGTGCCACCAGTTATGGGCTATACCAAGAGACCCAGTACTTC. Residues: CATSYGLYQETQYF. This chain uses TRBV24-1 with TRBJ2-5; D not resolved. V shed 6 bases and J shed 0 bases, with 10 bases lying between them. CDR3 size: 14 residues. Germline CDR1 and CDR2: KGHDR and SFDVKD.

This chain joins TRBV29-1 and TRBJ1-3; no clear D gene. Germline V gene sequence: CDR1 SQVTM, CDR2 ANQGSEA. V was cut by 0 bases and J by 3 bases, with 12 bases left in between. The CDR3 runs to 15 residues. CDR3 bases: TGCAGCGTTGAAGATTGGAAAGTGGGTGGAAACACCATATATTTT. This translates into CSVEDWKVGGNTIYF. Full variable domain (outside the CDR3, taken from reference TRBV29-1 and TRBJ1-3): SAVISQKPSRDICQRGTSLTIQCQVDSQVTMMFWYRQQPGQSLTLIATANQGSEATYESGFVIDKFPISRPNLTFSTLTVSNMSPEDSSIYLCSVEDWKVGGNTIYFGEGSWLTVV.

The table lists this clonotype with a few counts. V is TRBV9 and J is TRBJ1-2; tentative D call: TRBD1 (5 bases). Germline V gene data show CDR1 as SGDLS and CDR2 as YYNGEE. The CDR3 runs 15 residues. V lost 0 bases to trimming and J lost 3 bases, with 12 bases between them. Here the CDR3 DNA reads TGTGCCAGCAGCGTAGCCCCAGGGTTTGACTATGGCTACACCTTC. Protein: CASSVAPGFDYGYTF.

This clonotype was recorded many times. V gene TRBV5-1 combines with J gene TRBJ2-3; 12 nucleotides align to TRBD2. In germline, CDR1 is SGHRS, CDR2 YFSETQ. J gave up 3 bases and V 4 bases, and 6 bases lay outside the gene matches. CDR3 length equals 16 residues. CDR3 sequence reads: CASSTGLAGRTDTQYF. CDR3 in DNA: TGCGCCAGCAGCACCGGACTAGCGGGGAGAACAGATACGCAGTATTTT.

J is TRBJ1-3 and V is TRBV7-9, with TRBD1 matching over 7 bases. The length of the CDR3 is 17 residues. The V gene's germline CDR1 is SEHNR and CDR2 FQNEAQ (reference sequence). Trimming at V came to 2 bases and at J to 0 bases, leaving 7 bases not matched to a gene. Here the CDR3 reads CASSLRVGQSSGNTIYF. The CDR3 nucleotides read TGTGCCAGCAGCTTAAGAGTGGGACAGAGCTCTGGAAACACCATATATTTT.

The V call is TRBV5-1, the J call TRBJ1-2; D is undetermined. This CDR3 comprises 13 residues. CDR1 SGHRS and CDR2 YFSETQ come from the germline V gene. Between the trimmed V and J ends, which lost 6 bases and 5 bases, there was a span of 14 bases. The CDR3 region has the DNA TGCGCCAGCACCCCGTCCGGGGATTATGGCTACACCTTC. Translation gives CASTPSGDYGYTF. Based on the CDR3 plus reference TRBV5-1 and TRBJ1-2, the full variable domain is KAGVTQTPRYLIKTRGQQVTLSCSPISGHRSVSWYQQTPGQGLQFLFEYFSETQRNKGNFPGRFSGRQFSNSRSEMNVSTLELGDSALYLCASTPSGDYGYTFGSGTRLTVV.

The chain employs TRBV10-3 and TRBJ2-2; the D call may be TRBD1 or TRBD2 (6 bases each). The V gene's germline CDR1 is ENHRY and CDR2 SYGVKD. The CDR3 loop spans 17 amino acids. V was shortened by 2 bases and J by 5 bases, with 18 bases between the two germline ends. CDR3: CAISEPTGRGGTGELFF. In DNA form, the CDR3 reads TGTGCCATCAGTGAGCCGACAGGCCGTGGGGGGACCGGGGAGCTGTTTTTT.

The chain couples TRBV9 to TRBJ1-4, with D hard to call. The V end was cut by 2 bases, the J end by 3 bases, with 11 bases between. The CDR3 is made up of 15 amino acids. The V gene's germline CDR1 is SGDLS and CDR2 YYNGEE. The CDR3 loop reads CASSVLAGPNEKLFF. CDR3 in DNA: TGTGCCAGCAGCGTCCTGGCAGGACCTAATGAAAAACTGTTTTTT.

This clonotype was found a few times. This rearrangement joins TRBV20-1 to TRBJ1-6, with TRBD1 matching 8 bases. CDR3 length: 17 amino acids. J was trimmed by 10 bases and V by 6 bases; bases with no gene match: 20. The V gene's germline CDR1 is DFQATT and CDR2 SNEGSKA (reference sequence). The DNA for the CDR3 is TGCAGTGCCAAGGACAGGGTGGCGGGATCTGGTGGCTCACCCCTCCACTTT. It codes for CSAKDRVAGSGGSPLHF.

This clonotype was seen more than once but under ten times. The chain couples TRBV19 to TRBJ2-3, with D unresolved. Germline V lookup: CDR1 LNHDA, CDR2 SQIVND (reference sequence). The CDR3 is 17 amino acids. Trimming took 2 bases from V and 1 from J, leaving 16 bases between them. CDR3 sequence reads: CASSIRATSPGTDTQYF. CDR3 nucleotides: TGTGCCAGTAGTATAAGGGCTACCTCGCCGGGCACAGATACGCAGTATTTT.